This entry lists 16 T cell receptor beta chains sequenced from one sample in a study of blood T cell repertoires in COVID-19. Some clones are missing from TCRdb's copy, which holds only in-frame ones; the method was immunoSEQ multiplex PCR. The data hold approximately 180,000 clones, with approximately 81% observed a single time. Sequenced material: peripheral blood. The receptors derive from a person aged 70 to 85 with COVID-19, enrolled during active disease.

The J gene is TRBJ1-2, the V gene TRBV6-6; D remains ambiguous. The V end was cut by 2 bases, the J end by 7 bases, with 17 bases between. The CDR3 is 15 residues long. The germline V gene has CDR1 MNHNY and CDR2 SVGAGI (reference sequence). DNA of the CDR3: TGTGCCAGCAGTTACCCCCAACGAGGTTCCACTGGCTACACCTTC. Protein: CASSYPQRGSTGYTF.

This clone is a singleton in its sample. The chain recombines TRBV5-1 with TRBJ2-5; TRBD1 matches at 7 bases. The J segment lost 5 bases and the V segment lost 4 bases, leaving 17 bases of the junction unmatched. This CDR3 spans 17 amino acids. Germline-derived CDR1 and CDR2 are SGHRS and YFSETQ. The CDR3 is CASSTADRSAVEETQYF. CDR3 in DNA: TGCGCCAGCAGCACAGCGGACAGGTCGGCGGTGGAGGAGACCCAGTACTTC.

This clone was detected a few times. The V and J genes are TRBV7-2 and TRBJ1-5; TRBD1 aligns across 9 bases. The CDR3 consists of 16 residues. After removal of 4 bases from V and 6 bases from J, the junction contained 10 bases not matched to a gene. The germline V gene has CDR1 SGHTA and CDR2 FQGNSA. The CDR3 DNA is TGTGCCAGCAGCTCCCGACAGGGGGTTGGGGGTCAGCCCCAGCATTTT. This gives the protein CASSSRQGVGGQPQHF.

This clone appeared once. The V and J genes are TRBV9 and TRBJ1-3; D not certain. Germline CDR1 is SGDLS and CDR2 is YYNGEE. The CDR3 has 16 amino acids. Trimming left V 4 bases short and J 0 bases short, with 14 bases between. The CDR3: CASSPQTLSSGNTIYF. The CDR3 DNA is TGTGCCAGCAGCCCACAGACATTATCCTCTGGAAACACCATATATTTT.

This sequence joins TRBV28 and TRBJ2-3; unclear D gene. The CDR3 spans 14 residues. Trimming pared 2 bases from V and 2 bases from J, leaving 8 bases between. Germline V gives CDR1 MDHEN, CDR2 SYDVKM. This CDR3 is CASSLRLITDTQYF. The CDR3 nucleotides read TGTGCCAGCAGTTTAAGACTTATCACAGATACGCAGTATTTT.

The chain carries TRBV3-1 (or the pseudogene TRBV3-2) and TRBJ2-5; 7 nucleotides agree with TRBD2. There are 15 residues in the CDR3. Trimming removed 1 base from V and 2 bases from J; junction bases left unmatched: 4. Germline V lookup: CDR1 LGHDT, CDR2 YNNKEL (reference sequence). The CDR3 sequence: CASSQVGRGQETQYF. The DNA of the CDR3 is TGTGCCAGCAGCCAAGTGGGGAGGGGTCAAGAGACCCAGTACTTC.

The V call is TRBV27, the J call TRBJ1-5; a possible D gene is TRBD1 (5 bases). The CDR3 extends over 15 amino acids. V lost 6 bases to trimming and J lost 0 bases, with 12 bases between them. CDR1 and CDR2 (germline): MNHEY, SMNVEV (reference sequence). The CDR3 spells CASRWTPDSNQPQHF. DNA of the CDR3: TGTGCCAGCAGGTGGACACCCGATAGCAATCAGCCCCAGCATTTT.

The CDR3 DNA follows: TGTGCCACCAGTGCGGGGGGCTTGAGCAATGAGCAGTTCTTC. Its protein product is CATSAGGLSNEQFF. V is TRBV24-1 and J is TRBJ2-1, with D perhaps matching TRBD2 (7 bases). The CDR3 has 14 amino acids. The germline V and J ends were trimmed by 5 bases and 6 bases, with 13 bases remaining between them. Germline V gene lookup returns CDR1 KGHDR and CDR2 SFDVKD.

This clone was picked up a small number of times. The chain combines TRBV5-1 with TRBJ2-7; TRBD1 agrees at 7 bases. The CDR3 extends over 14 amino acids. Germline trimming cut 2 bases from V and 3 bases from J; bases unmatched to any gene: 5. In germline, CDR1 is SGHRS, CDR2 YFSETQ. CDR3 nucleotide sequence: TGCGCCAGCAGCTTCCCCGCAGGGGGCTACGAGCAGTACTTC. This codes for CASSFPAGGYEQYF.

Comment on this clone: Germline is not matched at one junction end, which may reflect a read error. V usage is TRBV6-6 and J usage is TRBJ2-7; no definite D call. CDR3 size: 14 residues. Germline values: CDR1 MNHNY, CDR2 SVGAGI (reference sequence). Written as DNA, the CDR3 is TGTGCCAGCAAACAAAGTCTTGGCTCCCACGAGCAGTACTTC. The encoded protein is CASKQSLGSHEQYF.

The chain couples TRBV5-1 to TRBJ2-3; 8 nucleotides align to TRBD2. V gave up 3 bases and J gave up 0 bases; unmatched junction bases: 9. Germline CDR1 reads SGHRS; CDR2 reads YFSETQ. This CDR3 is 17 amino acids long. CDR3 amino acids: CASSSFGGGISTDTQYF. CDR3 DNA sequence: TGCGCCAGCAGCTCGTTCGGCGGGGGGATTAGCACAGATACGCAGTATTTT.

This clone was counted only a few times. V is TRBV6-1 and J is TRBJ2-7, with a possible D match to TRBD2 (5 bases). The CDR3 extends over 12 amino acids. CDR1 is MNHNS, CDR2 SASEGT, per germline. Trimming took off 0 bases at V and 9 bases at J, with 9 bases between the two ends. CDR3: CASSEAREPQYF. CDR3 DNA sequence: TGTGCCAGCAGTGAAGCAAGGGAGCCGCAGTACTTC.

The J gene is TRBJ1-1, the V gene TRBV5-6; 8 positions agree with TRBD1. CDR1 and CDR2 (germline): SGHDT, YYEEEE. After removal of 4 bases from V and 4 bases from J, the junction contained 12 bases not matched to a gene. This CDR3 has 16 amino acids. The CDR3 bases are TGTGCCAGCAGCCGCCGGACAGGGCGGGCGGGCACTGAAGCTTTCTTT. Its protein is CASSRRTGRAGTEAFF.

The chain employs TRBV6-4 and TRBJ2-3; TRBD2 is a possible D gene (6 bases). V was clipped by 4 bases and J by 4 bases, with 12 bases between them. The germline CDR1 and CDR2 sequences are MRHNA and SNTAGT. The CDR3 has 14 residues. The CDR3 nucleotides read TGTGCCAGCAGTGCGGGAGTGTGGTCAGATACGCAGTATTTT. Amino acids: CASSAGVWSDTQYF.

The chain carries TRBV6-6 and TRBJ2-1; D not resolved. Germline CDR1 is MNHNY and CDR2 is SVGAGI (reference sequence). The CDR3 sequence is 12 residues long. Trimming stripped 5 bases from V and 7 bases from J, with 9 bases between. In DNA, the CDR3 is TGTGCCAGCAGTCCTACAGCAAATGAGCAGTTCTTC. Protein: CASSPTANEQFF.

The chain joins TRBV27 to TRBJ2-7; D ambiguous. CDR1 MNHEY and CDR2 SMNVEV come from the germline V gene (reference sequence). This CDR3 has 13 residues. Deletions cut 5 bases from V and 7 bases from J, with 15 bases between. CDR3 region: CASSQYPTWEQYF. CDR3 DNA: TGTGCCAGCAGTCAATATCCTACTTGGGAGCAGTACTTC.